This paragraph covers one TCR beta chain sequence. Only in-frame clones appear in the TCRdb table, and some are missing; sequencing was by immunoSEQ multiplex PCR. The data hold more than 90,000 clones, with 95% observed a single time. Germline V gene data show CDR1 as SGHKS and CDR2 as YYEKEE (reference sequence). The V segment lost 4 bases and the J segment 0 bases; nucleotides outside the gene matches: 6. CDR3 size: 15 residues. The data are from a study of technical replicates of blood from several donors. The sequencing input was T cells isolated from PBMCs. The rearrangement links TRBV5-5 to TRBJ2-5; 7 positions match TRBD1. This clonotype was obtained from a human donor in good health. In nucleotides, the CDR3 is TGTGCCAGCAGCGATATGACAGGGTACCAAGAGACCCAGTACTTC. As protein: CASSDMTGYQETQYF.